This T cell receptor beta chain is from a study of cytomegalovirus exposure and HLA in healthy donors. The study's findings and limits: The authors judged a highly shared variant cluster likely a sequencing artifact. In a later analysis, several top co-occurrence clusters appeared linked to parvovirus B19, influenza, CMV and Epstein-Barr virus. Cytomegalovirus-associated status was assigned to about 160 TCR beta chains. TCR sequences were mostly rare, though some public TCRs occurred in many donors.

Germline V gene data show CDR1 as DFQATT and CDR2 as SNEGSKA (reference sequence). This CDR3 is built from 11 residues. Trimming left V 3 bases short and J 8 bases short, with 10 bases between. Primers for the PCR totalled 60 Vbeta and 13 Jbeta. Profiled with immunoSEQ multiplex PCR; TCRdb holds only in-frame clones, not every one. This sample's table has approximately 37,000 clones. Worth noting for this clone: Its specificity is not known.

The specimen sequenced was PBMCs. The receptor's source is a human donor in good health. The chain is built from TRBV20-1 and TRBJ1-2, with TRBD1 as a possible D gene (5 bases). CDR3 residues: CSARGQNGYTF. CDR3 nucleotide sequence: TGCAGTGCTAGGGGGCAGAACGGCTACACCTTC.